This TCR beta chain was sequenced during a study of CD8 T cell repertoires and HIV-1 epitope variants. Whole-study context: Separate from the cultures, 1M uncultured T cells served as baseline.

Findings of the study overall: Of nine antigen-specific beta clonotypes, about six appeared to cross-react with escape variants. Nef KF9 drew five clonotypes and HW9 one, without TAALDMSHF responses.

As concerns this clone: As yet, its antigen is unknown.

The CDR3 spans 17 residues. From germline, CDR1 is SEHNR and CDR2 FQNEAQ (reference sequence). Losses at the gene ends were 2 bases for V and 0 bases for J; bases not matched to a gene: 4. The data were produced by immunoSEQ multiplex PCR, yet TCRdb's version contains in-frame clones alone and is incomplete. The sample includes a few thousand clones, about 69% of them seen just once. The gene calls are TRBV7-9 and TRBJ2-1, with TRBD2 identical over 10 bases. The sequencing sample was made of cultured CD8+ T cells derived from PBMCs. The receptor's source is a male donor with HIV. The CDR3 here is CASSLIAGGGSYNEQFF. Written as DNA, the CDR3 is TGTGCCAGCAGCTTAATAGCGGGGGGTGGCTCCTACAATGAGCAGTTCTTC.